These T cell receptor beta chains were read from a single sample in a study of T cells after yellow fever vaccination. TCRdb re-analysed the 5' RACE reads in MiXCR, keeping a single row per CDR3 protein. The table includes almost 600,000 distinct CDR3 sequences, 13% detected once. Sequences were derived from PBMCs, sampled on the day of the yellow fever booster vaccination. These receptors came from a man aged 25 to 40 who received the YFV17D yellow fever vaccine. Both conserved end residues are part of each CDR3. Fields, in order: clone size, D gene, V gene, J gene, CDR3 protein, CDR3 DNA. A D gene is named only where the DNA matches it firmly. Rows give clone size only sometimes, using once, few, many, or a class for an expanded clone.

size: few; D: NA; V: TRBV19; J: TRBJ2-4; CDR3: CASSITGHGAIQYF; DNA: TGTGCCAGTAGTATAACGGGGCATGGGGCCATTCAGTACTTC
size: few; D: NA; V: TRBV7-8; J: TRBJ2-5; CDR3: CASSLAGRTGETQYF; DNA: TGTGCCAGCAGCTTAGCGGGGCGAACCGGGGAGACCCAGTACTTC
size: NA; D: TRBD2; V: TRBV5-6; J: TRBJ2-3; CDR3: CASSLSSGIPDTQYF; DNA: TGTGCCAGCAGCTTGTCTAGCGGGATCCCAGATACGCAGTATTTT
size: few; D: NA; V: TRBV4-3; J: TRBJ2-1; CDR3: CASSQDTRAEQFF; DNA: TGCGCCAGCAGCCAAGATACTAGGGCTGAGCAGTTCTTC
size: few; D: TRBD2; V: TRBV6-2/TRBV6-3; J: TRBJ2-2; CDR3: CASTSLFRGAGELFF; DNA: TGTGCCAGCACCTCCCTGTTCCGGGGGGCCGGGGAGCTGTTTTTT
size: few; D: NA; V: TRBV29-1; J: TRBJ2-1; CDR3: CSVVQRGGNYNEQFF; DNA: TGCAGCGTTGTCCAGAGGGGCGGGAATTACAATGAGCAGTTCTTC
size: few; D: TRBD2; V: TRBV28; J: TRBJ2-2; CDR3: CASTGTSANTGELFF; DNA: TGTGCCAGTACCGGGACTAGCGCCAACACCGGGGAGCTGTTTTTT
size: NA; D: TRBD1; V: TRBV28; J: TRBJ2-7; CDR3: CARNPGQSYEQYF; DNA: TGTGCCAGAAATCCGGGACAGTCATACGAGCAGTACTTC
size: few; D: NA; V: TRBV4-3; J: TRBJ2-2; CDR3: CASSQDFVELAGELFF; DNA: TGCGCCAGCAGCCAAGATTTCGTCGAACTCGCCGGGGAGCTGTTTTTT
size: few; D: NA; V: TRBV19; J: TRBJ2-2; CDR3: CASSMAIHTGELFF; DNA: TGTGCCAGTAGTATGGCAATACATACCGGGGAGCTGTTTTTT
size: NA; D: TRBD2; V: TRBV28; J: TRBJ2-7; CDR3: CASSALGLAGGPRSYEQYF; DNA: TGTGCCAGCAGTGCCCTGGGACTAGCGGGAGGGCCGAGGTCCTACGAGCAGTACTTC
size: few; D: NA; V: TRBV28; J: TRBJ2-7; CDR3: CASSFGGLSYEQYF; DNA: TGTGCCAGCAGTTTCGGGGGCCTTTCTTACGAGCAGTACTTC
size: few; D: NA; V: TRBV14; J: TRBJ2-3; CDR3: CASSQDRGRSTDTQYF; DNA: TGTGCCAGCAGCCAAGATCGAGGGAGAAGCACAGATACGCAGTATTTT
size: NA; D: NA; V: TRBV27; J: TRBJ1-2; CDR3: CASKYTLGMNYGYTF; DNA: TGTGCCAGCAAATATACCCTCGGGATGAACTATGGCTACACCTTC
size: many; D: TRBD1; V: TRBV5-1; J: TRBJ2-7; CDR3: CASSLTGAYEQYF; DNA: TGTGCCAGCAGTTTGACAGGGGCCTACGAGCAGTACTTC
size: few; D: NA; V: TRBV18; J: TRBJ2-1; CDR3: CASSPGRHEQFF; DNA: TGTGCCAGCTCACCGGGGCGGCATGAGCAGTTCTTC
size: few; D: NA; V: TRBV12-3/TRBV12-4; J: TRBJ1-1; CDR3: CASSLIRWQRRNTEAFF; DNA: TGTGCCAGCAGTTTAATTAGGTGGCAACGGCGGAACACTGAAGCTTTCTTT
size: few; D: TRBD1; V: TRBV3-1; J: TRBJ2-7; CDR3: CASSQVGTGTGGGQYF; DNA: TGTGCCAGCAGCCAAGTCGGTACCGGGACAGGGGGCGGGCAGTACTTC
size: NA; D: NA; V: TRBV6-2/TRBV6-3; J: TRBJ1-1; CDR3: CASSSGVGTEAFF; DNA: TGTGCCAGCAGTTCAGGGGTTGGCACTGAAGCTTTCTTT